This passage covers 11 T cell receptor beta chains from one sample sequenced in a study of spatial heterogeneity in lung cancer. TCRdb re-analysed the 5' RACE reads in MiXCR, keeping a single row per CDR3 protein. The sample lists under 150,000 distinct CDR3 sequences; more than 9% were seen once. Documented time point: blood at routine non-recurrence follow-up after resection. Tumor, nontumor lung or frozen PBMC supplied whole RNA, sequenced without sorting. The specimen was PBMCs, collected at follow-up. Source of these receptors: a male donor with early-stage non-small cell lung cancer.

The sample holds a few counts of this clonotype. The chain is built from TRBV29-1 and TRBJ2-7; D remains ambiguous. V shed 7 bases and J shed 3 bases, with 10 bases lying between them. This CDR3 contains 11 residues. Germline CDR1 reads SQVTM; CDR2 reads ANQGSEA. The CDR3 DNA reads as TGCAGCGCAGGTCGGCGCTACGAGCAGTACTTC. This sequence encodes CSAGRRYEQYF.

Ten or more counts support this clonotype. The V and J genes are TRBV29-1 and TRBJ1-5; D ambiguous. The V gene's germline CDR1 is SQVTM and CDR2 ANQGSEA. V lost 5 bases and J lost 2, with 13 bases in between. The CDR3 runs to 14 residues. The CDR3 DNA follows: TGCAGCGTTAGATTCGGGCCTGGCAATCAGCCCCAGCATTTT. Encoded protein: CSVRFGPGNQPQHF.

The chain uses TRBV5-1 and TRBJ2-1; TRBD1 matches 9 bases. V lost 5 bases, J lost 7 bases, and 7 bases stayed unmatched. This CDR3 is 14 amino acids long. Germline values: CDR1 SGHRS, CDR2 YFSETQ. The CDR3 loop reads CASSSGQGLNEQFF. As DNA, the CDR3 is TGCGCCAGCAGTTCCGGACAGGGGTTGAATGAGCAGTTCTTC.

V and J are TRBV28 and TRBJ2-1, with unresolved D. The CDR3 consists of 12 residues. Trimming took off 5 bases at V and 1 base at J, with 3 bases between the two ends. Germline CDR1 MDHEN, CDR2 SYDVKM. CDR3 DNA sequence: TGTGCCAGCAGTCAGTCCTACAATGAGCAGTTCTTC. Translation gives CASSQSYNEQFF.

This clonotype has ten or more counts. The CDR3 loop is CASSRPRGGGTYEQYF. The CDR3 DNA follows: TGTGCCAGCAGCCGTCCCAGGGGCGGGGGGACCTACGAGCAGTACTTC. V and J are TRBV28 and TRBJ2-7; 8 positions match TRBD2. The V gene end was trimmed by 6 bases and the J gene end by 2 bases; junction bases not matched to a gene: 12. The CDR3 runs 16 residues. Per the germline V gene, CDR1 is MDHEN and CDR2 is SYDVKM.

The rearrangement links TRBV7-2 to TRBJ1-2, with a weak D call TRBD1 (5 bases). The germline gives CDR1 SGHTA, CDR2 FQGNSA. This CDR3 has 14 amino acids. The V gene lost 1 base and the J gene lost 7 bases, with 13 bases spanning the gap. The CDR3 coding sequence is TGTGCCAGCAGCTTAGGAAGGGGCCCCTTTGGCTACACCTTC. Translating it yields CASSLGRGPFGYTF.

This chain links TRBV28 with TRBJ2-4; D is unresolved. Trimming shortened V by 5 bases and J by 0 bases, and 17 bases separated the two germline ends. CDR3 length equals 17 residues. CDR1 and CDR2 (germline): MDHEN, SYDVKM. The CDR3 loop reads CASSLVTIVTAKNIQYF. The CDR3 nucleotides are TGTGCCAGCAGTCTGGTTACAATTGTGACAGCCAAAAACATTCAGTACTTC.

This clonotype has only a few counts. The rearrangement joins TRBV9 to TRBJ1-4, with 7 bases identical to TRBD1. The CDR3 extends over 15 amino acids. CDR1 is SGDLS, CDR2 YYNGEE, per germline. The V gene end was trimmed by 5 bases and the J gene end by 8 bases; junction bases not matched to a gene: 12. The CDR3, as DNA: TGTGCCAGCAGTGCCAGACAGGGAAGGATGGAAAAACTGTTTTTT. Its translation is CASSARQGRMEKLFF.

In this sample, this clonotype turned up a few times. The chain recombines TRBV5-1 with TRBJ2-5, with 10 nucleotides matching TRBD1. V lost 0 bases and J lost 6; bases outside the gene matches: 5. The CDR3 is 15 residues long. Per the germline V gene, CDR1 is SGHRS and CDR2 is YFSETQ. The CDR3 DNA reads TGCGCCAGCAGCTTGGAGACAGGGGGCGCAAAGACCCAGTACTTC. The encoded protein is CASSLETGGAKTQYF. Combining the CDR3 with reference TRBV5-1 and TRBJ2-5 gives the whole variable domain KAGVTQTPRYLIKTRGQQVTLSCSPISGHRSVSWYQQTPGQGLQFLFEYFSETQRNKGNFPGRFSGRQFSNSRSEMNVSTLELGDSALYLCASSLETGGAKTQYFGPGTRLLVL.

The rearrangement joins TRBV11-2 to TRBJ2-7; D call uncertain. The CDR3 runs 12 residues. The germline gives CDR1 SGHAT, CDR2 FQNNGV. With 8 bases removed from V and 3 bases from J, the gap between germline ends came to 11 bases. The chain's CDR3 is CASGETFYEQYF. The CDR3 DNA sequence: TGTGCCAGCGGAGAGACATTCTACGAGCAGTACTTC.

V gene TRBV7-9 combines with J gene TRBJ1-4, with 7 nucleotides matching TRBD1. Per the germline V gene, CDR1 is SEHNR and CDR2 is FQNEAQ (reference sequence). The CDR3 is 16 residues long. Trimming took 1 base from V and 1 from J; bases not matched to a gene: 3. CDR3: CASSLGRQGTNEKLFF. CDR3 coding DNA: TGTGCCAGCAGCTTAGGGCGACAGGGAACTAATGAAAAACTGTTTTTT.